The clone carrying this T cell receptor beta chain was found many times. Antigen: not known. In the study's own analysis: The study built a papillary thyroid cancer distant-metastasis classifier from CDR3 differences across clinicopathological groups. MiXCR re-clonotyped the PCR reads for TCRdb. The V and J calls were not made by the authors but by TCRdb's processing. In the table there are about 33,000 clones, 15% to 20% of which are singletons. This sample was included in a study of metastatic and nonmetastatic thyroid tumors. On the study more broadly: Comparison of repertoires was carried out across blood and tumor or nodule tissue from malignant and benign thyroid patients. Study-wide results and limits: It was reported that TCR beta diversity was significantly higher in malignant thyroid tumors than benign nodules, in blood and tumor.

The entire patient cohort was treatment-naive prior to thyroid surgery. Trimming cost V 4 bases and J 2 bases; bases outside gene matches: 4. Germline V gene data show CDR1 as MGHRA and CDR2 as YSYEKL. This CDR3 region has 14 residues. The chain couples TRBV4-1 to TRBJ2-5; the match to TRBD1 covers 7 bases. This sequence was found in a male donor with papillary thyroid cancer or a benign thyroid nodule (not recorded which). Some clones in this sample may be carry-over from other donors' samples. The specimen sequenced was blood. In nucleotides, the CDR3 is TGCGCCAGCAGCCCGGGGACAGCGCAAGAGACCCAGTACTTC. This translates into CASSPGTAQETQYF.